This record concerns one T cell receptor beta chain sequence. Within the 2 weeks before study entry, each person in the exposed group met a COVID-19 case. This entry belongs to a study of blood T cell repertoires in COVID-19. Overall study context: Whether acute or convalescent, the COVID-19 samples came from the United States, Italy and Spain. In each case, the material was cDNA or gDNA derived from T cells, B-cell-depleted T cells, or PBMCs.

This CDR3 spans 13 amino acids. Germline V gives CDR1 LNHDA, CDR2 SQIVND (reference sequence). V dropped 5 bases and J dropped 10 bases, with 12 bases sitting between them. Original processing methods: Counts of nucleated cells, estimated from reference gene primer amplification, were obtained. Profiled with immunoSEQ multiplex PCR; TCRdb holds only in-frame clones, not every one. The DNA gave D and trimming, while V, J and clone size come from that table. The sample holds under 400,000 clones, 88% seen once. The TCR originated in a young woman who had been exposed to COVID-19. Sequenced material: PBMCs or T cells enriched from blood (not recorded which). This chain joins TRBV19 and TRBJ1-6; D is unresolved. The CDR3 is CASSVRVESPLHF. DNA for the CDR3: TGTGCCAGTAGTGTCCGGGTGGAGTCACCCCTCCACTTT.